This entry lists 15 T cell receptor beta chains sequenced from one sample in a study of T cells in pancreatic ductal adenocarcinoma. The selected patients with pancreatic ductal adenocarcinoma had surgery but no neoadjuvant therapy. Measured with immunoSEQ multiplex PCR; TCRdb has only the in-frame clones, and not every one. Seen here are 85,000 to 120,000 clones, roughly 95% observed once, and the top ten hold roughly 3.1%. The sample comprised PBMCs. The receptors here all came from a human donor with pancreatic ductal adenocarcinoma.

The chain couples TRBV29-1 to TRBJ2-1; 8 nucleotides match TRBD2. The J segment lost 1 base and the V segment lost 4 bases, leaving 9 bases of the junction unmatched. Germline CDR1 reads SQVTM; CDR2 reads ANQGSEA. The CDR3 runs 16 residues. The CDR3 bases are TGCAGCGTTGTCGGCTGGGTAGCGGGGTCCTACAATGAGCAGTTCTTC. The encoded protein is CSVVGWVAGSYNEQFF.

This chain connects TRBV30 to TRBJ1-6; D remains unclear. The CDR3 length is 14 residues. The germline gives CDR1 GTSNPN, CDR2 SVGIG (reference sequence). V shed 1 base and J shed 13 bases, with 17 bases lying between them. The CDR3, as DNA: TGTGCCTGGAGTGAGACAATCCTCTCGGATCCCCTCCACTTT. Encoded protein: CAWSETILSDPLHF.

The chain recombines TRBV4-1 with TRBJ1-2; D remains unclear. The CDR3 runs to 15 residues. Germline-derived CDR1 and CDR2 are MGHRA and YSYEKL. The V end was cut by 1 base, the J end by 8 bases, with 17 bases between. CDR3 in DNA: TGCGCCAGCAGCCAAGTGTCCTACGGGAGGCCGGGCTACACCTTC. Amino acids: CASSQVSYGRPGYTF.

The genes are TRBV13 and TRBJ2-7; 11 bases are shared with TRBD2. V trimming: 3 bases; J trimming: 3 bases; junction bases outside the gene matches: 4. This CDR3 is built from 15 residues. Germline V lookup: CDR1 PRHDT, CDR2 FYEKMQ (reference sequence). The CDR3 reads CASSFGGTSGYEQYF. CDR3 DNA: TGTGCCAGCAGCTTTGGTGGGACTAGCGGCTACGAGCAGTACTTC.

V usage is TRBV7-9 and J usage is TRBJ1-2; D unresolved. The CDR3 has 14 residues. Looked up from germline, CDR1 is SEHNR and CDR2 is FQNEAQ (reference sequence). Trimming took off 3 bases at V and 6 bases at J, with 14 bases between the two ends. The CDR3 DNA is TGTGCCAGCAGCTTTCCCGTGTCGCGGAATGGCTACACCTTC. This sequence encodes CASSFPVSRNGYTF.

This clone was observed once. This sequence joins TRBV29-1 and TRBJ2-5; 10 nucleotides align to TRBD1. The V gene end was trimmed by 5 bases and the J gene end by 5 bases; junction bases not matched to a gene: 8. Germline CDR1 and CDR2: SQVTM and ANQGSEA. This CDR3 has 14 amino acids. The CDR3 here is CSVSGQGFGETQYF. DNA for the CDR3: TGCAGCGTTTCGGGACAGGGGTTTGGCGAGACCCAGTACTTC.

The chain carries TRBV6-1 and TRBJ1-5; perhaps TRBD1 as D (5 bases). Germline-derived CDR1 and CDR2 are MNHNS and SASEGT. The length of the CDR3 is 12 residues. The V end was cut by 10 bases, the J end by 4 bases, with 11 bases between. CDR3 coding DNA: TGTGCCACCGACAGACAGAATCAGCCCCAGCATTTT. Protein sequence: CATDRQNQPQHF.

The chain links TRBV7-2 to TRBJ1-2, with TRBD1 matching over 12 bases. The CDR3 contains 15 residues. V lost 5 bases and J lost 5; bases outside the gene matches: 6. Germline CDR1 SGHTA, CDR2 FQGNSA. CDR3 residues: CASSEGQGAQYGYTF. The CDR3 DNA sequence: TGTGCCAGCAGCGAGGGACAGGGGGCTCAGTATGGCTACACCTTC. Filled out from reference TRBV7-2 and TRBJ1-2, the complete variable domain reads GAGVSQSPSNKVTEKGKDVELRCDPISGHTALYWYRQSLGQGLEFLIYFQGNSAPDKSGLPSDRFSAERTGGSVSTLTIQRTQQEDSAVYLCASSEGQGAQYGYTFGSGTRLTVV.

The chain recombines TRBV27 with TRBJ2-1; 9 bases line up with TRBD2. The CDR3 is 14 residues long. From germline, CDR1 is MNHEY and CDR2 SMNVEV (reference sequence). V lost 2 bases and J lost 9; bases outside the gene matches: 5. The chain's CDR3 is CASSLRGRGSEQFF. The CDR3, as DNA: TGTGCCAGCAGTTTACGCGGGAGGGGGAGTGAGCAGTTCTTC.

The gene calls are TRBV10-1 and TRBJ2-1; TRBD2 aligns across 9 bases. From germline, CDR1 is WNHNN and CDR2 SYGVQD (reference sequence). The junction had 6 bases not matched to a gene; V was cut back by 9 bases and J by 6 bases. CDR3 length: 13 residues. The CDR3 here is CARLAGEPNEQFF. The DNA for the CDR3 is TGCGCCAGATTAGCGGGAGAGCCCAATGAGCAGTTCTTC.

This clone showed up just once. The rearrangement uses TRBV5-8 and TRBJ1-1, with D maybe TRBD1 (6 bases). In germline, CDR1 is SGHTS, CDR2 YDEGEE. V lost 3 bases and J lost 7, with 19 bases in between. The CDR3 runs to 15 residues. The chain's CDR3 is CASSWLPGTNYEAFF. In DNA form, the CDR3 reads TGTGCCAGCAGCTGGTTACCCGGGACAAACTATGAAGCTTTCTTT. The complete variable domain, with remaining parts taken from reference TRBV5-8 and TRBJ1-1, reads EAGVTQSPTHLIKTRGQQATLRCSPISGHTSVYWYQQALGLGLQFLLWYDEGEERNRGNFPPRFSGRQFPNYSSELNVNALELEDSALYLCASSWLPGTNYEAFFGQGTRLTVV.

J is TRBJ1-2 and V is TRBV30; the match to TRBD1 covers 8 bases. CDR1 and CDR2 (germline): GTSNPN, SVGIG (reference sequence). The CDR3 runs 12 residues. Trimming at V came to 4 bases and at J to 6 bases, leaving 4 bases not matched to a gene. CDR3 sequence: CAWTGGEDGYTF. Written as DNA, the CDR3 is TGTGCCTGGACAGGGGGCGAGGATGGCTACACCTTC.

CDR3 amino acids: CASSLVSGRYNEQFF. The CDR3 DNA sequence: TGCGCCAGCAGCTTGGTAAGCGGGCGTTACAATGAGCAGTTCTTC. The chain uses TRBV5-1 and TRBJ2-1; D might be TRBD2 (6 bases). The ends were cut back, 0 bases at V and 4 bases at J, with 11 bases in the middle. CDR3 length equals 15 residues. The germline V gene encodes CDR1 SGHRS and CDR2 YFSETQ.

The V gene is TRBV11-3, the J gene TRBJ2-1; D is uncertain. The germline V gene encodes CDR1 SGHNT and CDR2 YENEEA. The CDR3 has 14 amino acids. Trimming stripped 0 bases from V and 0 bases from J, with 3 bases between. The CDR3 region is CASSLDYSYNEQFF. The CDR3 DNA sequence: TGTGCCAGCAGCTTAGATTACTCCTACAATGAGCAGTTCTTC. Full variable domain (rest looked up from reference TRBV11-3 and TRBJ2-1): EAGVVQSPRYKIIEKKQPVAFWCNPISGHNTLYWYLQNLGQGPELLIRYENEEAVDDSQLPKDRFSAERLKGVDSTLKIQPAELGDSAVYLCASSLDYSYNEQFFGPGTRLTVL.

V is TRBV4-1 and J is TRBJ2-7, with 9 bases aligning to TRBD1. Germline CDR1 MGHRA, CDR2 YSYEKL. V gave up 4 bases and J gave up 6 bases; unmatched junction bases: 10. The CDR3 runs 15 residues. This chain's CDR3 is CASSLLPGQGTEQYF. The CDR3 DNA reads as TGCGCCAGCAGCCTACTACCGGGACAGGGCACCGAGCAGTACTTC.